The clone carrying this T cell receptor beta chain was observed at least ten times. The time point is: persistent/refractory GD, antithyroid drugs over 5 years with positive TRAb. The TCR library used RNA extracted from PBMCs. The entry originates in a study of regulatory T cells in long-lasting Graves disease. Building of the TCR beta libraries involved iRepertoire HTBI primers and Arm-PCR of CDR3 regions. TCRdb re-analysed the multiplex PCR reads in MiXCR, keeping a single row per CDR3 protein. The table has more than 300,000 distinct CDR3 sequences, 15% to 20% seen once; the top ten hold just under 30%. Germline CDR1 and CDR2: SNHLY and FYNNEI. This CDR3 is built from 13 residues. Between the trimmed V and J ends, which lost 7 bases and 0 bases, there was a span of 10 bases.

This receptor was identified in a female donor with Graves disease. The input for sequencing was peripheral blood mononuclear cells (PBMCs), taken when the disease was refractory, from a patient treated with antithyroid drugs. This rearrangement joins TRBV2 to TRBJ2-7; TRBD1 is a possible D gene (6 bases). CDR3 residues: CASTGHFSYEQYF. CDR3 DNA: TGTGCCAGCACGGGACATTTCTCCTACGAGCAGTACTTC.